This entry concerns a single T cell receptor (beta chain). This sample is drawn from a study of blood T cell repertoires in COVID-19. Study summary: COVID-19 samples from acute and convalescent phases originated in the United States, Italy and Spain.

In the authors' methods: The assay estimated nucleated cells by amplifying reference gene primers. Sequenced by immunoSEQ multiplex PCR; TCRdb stores in-frame clones only, minus some. That table is the source of V, J and clone size, and D and trimming were worked out from the DNA. The sample contains 200,000 to 250,000 clones, 70% to 85% of which appear only once. With 6 bases removed from V and 4 bases from J, the gap between germline ends came to 18 bases. This CDR3 contains 15 residues. Germline values: CDR1 SQVTM, CDR2 ANQGSEA. Sequencing was performed on peripheral blood. The TCR originated in an elderly woman with acute or convalescent COVID-19. The chain recombines TRBV29-1 with TRBJ2-2; maybe TRBD2 (5 bases). Here the CDR3 reads CSVDRDGRGTGELFF. The CDR3 nucleotides are TGCAGCGTCGACCGGGATGGACGTGGCACCGGGGAGCTGTTTTTT.